One and the same sample provided the 31 T cell receptor beta chains below, sequenced in a study of shared clonotypes between healthy human individuals. Terminally differentiated effector memory CD45RA+ cells were excluded by CCR7 positive selection of CD45RO-negative cells. Clones were sequenced by immunoSEQ multiplex PCR, and TCRdb holds only the in-frame ones, with some missing. The sample records over 2,000,000 clones, just under 95% being singletons. The sequencing sample was made of naive CD8+ T cells from PBMCs. The source of these receptors is a young man in good health. Some clones in this sample may be carry-over from other donors' samples.

The chain recombines TRBV7-9 with TRBJ1-2; 7 nucleotides agree with TRBD1. This CDR3 has 17 amino acids. V gave up 5 bases and J gave up 5 bases; unmatched junction bases: 17. The V gene's germline CDR1 is SEHNR and CDR2 FQNEAQ (reference sequence). In nucleotides, the CDR3 is TGTGCCAGCAGCCCGATATCGCAAGGGGGCAATGGGTATGGCTACACCTTC. This sequence encodes CASSPISQGGNGYGYTF.

Concerning this clone: This same CDR3 is encoded by further DNA sequences in the sample. The chain recombines TRBV6-5 with TRBJ1-1; D is ambiguous. The CDR3 runs 14 residues. CDR1 MNHEY and CDR2 SVGAGI come from the germline V gene. V dropped 0 bases and J dropped 1 base, with 6 bases sitting between them. The CDR3 DNA sequence: TGTGCCAGCAGTTACTCGCGGGCGAACACTGAAGCTTTCTTT. Protein: CASSYSRANTEAFF.

The V call is TRBV4-2, the J call TRBJ2-3, with 8 bases aligning to TRBD2. Germline V CDR1 and CDR2: LGHNA, YNFKEQ. The CDR3 runs to 15 residues. The ends lost 5 bases at V and 0 bases at J; junction bases unmatched: 4. In nucleotides, the CDR3 is TGTGCCAGCAGCAGACTAGCGCTTAGCACAGATACGCAGTATTTT. Amino acid sequence: CASSRLALSTDTQYF.

Here the CDR3 DNA reads TGTGCCAGTTTGACCTCTGGAAACACCATATATTTT. Its protein product is CASLTSGNTIYF. This chain links TRBV7-9 with TRBJ1-3; unclear D gene. Germline V lookup: CDR1 SEHNR, CDR2 FQNEAQ (reference sequence). The CDR3 is 12 residues long. Trimming took off 9 bases at V and 0 bases at J, with 6 bases between the two ends.

The rearrangement joins TRBV28 to TRBJ2-1, with a possible D match to TRBD2 (6 bases). V lost 8 bases, J lost 3 bases, and 14 bases lay in between. CDR1 MDHEN and CDR2 SYDVKM come from the germline V gene. The CDR3 has 14 amino acids. This CDR3 reads CASESGWLYNEQFF. As DNA, the CDR3 is TGTGCCAGCGAGAGCGGGTGGCTCTACAATGAGCAGTTCTTC. The whole variable domain, remainder taken from reference TRBV28 and TRBJ2-1, is DVKVTQSSRYLVKRTGEKVFLECVQDMDHENMFWYRQDPGLGLRLIYFSYDVKMKEKGDIPEGYSVSREKKERFSLILESASTNQTSMYLCASESGWLYNEQFFGPGTRLTVL.

The CDR3 loop is CASSPSGSVAGELFF. The CDR3 coding sequence is TGTGCCAGTAGCCCTAGCGGGAGTGTCGCCGGGGAGCTGTTTTTT. This chain joins TRBV19 and TRBJ2-2, with 10 positions matching TRBD2. The CDR3 sequence is 15 residues long. J lost 6 bases, V lost 6 bases, and 7 bases had no gene match. Germline values: CDR1 LNHDA, CDR2 SQIVND (reference sequence).

The V and J genes are TRBV30 and TRBJ2-7; no clear D gene. The CDR3 is made up of 14 amino acids. The V end lost 0 bases, the J end lost 2 bases, and 11 bases lay between the germline ends. From germline, CDR1 is GTSNPN and CDR2 SVGIG (reference sequence). This chain's CDR3 is CAWSVESPAYEQYF. In DNA, the CDR3 is TGTGCCTGGAGTGTAGAAAGCCCAGCCTACGAGCAGTACTTC.

The chain uses TRBV21-1 and TRBJ2-7; the table's D call, TRBD2, has no DNA check behind it. TRBV21-1 corresponds to a pseudogene. The CDR3 sequence is 15 residues long. This CDR3 reads CASSETSAGAYEQYF. CDR3 coding DNA: TGTGCCAGCAGTGAAACTAGCGCGGGAGCCTACGAGCAGTACTTC.

V usage is TRBV29-1 and J usage is TRBJ2-7; D ambiguous. This CDR3 has 12 residues. Germline assignment: CDR1 SQVTM and CDR2 ANQGSEA. The germline V and J ends were trimmed by 0 bases and 4 bases, with 7 bases remaining between them. The CDR3 DNA sequence: TGCAGCGTTGAAGATCCGCGATACGAGCAGTACTTC. Its translation: CSVEDPRYEQYF.

This clone has a single count. The same CDR3 is also encoded by other DNA sequences in this sample. The rearrangement uses TRBV7-9 and TRBJ2-7; no reliable D call. The CDR3 covers 13 residues. The germline gives CDR1 SEHNR, CDR2 FQNEAQ (reference sequence). V lost 2 bases to trimming and J lost 0 bases, with 5 bases between them. The CDR3 here is CASSLSHSYEQYF. The DNA of the CDR3 is TGTGCCAGCAGCTTAAGCCACTCCTACGAGCAGTACTTC.

The chain recombines TRBV29-1 with TRBJ2-7; 7 bases are shared with TRBD1. With 4 bases clipped from V and 2 bases from J, the junction kept 5 bases outside the gene matches. This CDR3 has 13 residues. CDR1 is SQVTM and CDR2 is ANQGSEA in the germline V gene. The CDR3 region has the DNA TGCAGCGTTGTTACAGGGGTTGCCTACGAGCAGTACTTC. The encoded protein is CSVVTGVAYEQYF.

The gene calls are TRBV28 and TRBJ2-7, with D maybe TRBD1 (6 bases). CDR1 MDHEN and CDR2 SYDVKM come from the germline V gene. V lost 1 base and J lost 5, with 15 bases in between. The CDR3 runs 15 residues. In DNA, the CDR3 is TGTGCCAGCAGTTTATACCCAGGGGTTATCAACGAGCAGTACTTC. Translated, it gives CASSLYPGVINEQYF. The variable domain in full, completed from reference TRBV28 and TRBJ2-7, reads DVKVTQSSRYLVKRTGEKVFLECVQDMDHENMFWYRQDPGLGLRLIYFSYDVKMKEKGDIPEGYSVSREKKERFSLILESASTNQTSMYLCASSLYPGVINEQYFGPGTRLTVT.

The chain joins TRBV27 to TRBJ1-2; D is perhaps TRBD1 (5 bases). Germline assignment: CDR1 MNHEY and CDR2 SMNVEV (reference sequence). Between the trimmed V and J ends, which lost 4 bases and 3 bases, there was a span of 15 bases. The CDR3 has 15 residues. DNA of the CDR3: TGTGCCAGCAGTTCGTCGAAGGGGTTTTACTATGGCTACACCTTC. It is translated as CASSSSKGFYYGYTF.

The chain uses TRBV27 and TRBJ2-1, with D maybe TRBD2 (7 bases). Trimming stripped 3 bases from V and 5 bases from J, with 20 bases between. The CDR3 has 17 amino acids. Germline CDR1 reads MNHEY; CDR2 reads SMNVEV (reference sequence). As DNA, the CDR3 is TGTGCCAGCAGTTTCTTCAAGGGGGGGACGGACGACAATGAGCAGTTCTTC. Translated: CASSFFKGGTDDNEQFF.

The genes are TRBV9 and TRBJ1-5, with D perhaps TRBD1 (5 bases). The CDR3 loop spans 15 amino acids. Germline values: CDR1 SGDLS, CDR2 YYNGEE. Trimming left V 1 base short and J 7 bases short, with 15 bases between. In DNA, the CDR3 is TGTGCCAGCAGCGTACGGGGGGACCTACTGCAGCCCCAGCATTTT. Amino acid sequence: CASSVRGDLLQPQHF.

The chain recombines TRBV5-6 with TRBJ2-2; TRBD1 matches at 7 bases. After removal of 5 bases from V and 6 bases from J, the junction contained 7 bases not matched to a gene. CDR3 size: 14 residues. From germline, CDR1 is SGHDT and CDR2 YYEEEE. This CDR3 is CASRTMTGPGELFF. The CDR3 DNA sequence: TGTGCCAGCAGGACGATGACAGGGCCCGGGGAGCTGTTTTTT. Filled out from reference TRBV5-6 and TRBJ2-2, the complete variable domain reads DAGVTQSPTHLIKTRGQQVTLRCSPKSGHDTVSWYQQALGQGPQFIFQYYEEEERQRGNFPDRFSGHQFPNYSSELNVNALLLGDSALYLCASRTMTGPGELFFGEGSRLTVL.

This chain connects TRBV28 to TRBJ1-5; D remains unclear. From germline, CDR1 is MDHEN and CDR2 SYDVKM. V was trimmed by 2 bases and J by 4 bases, leaving 15 bases between them. This CDR3 spans 16 amino acids. The CDR3 coding sequence is TGTGCCAGCAGTTTAAAGACATTGGTAGGAAATCAGCCCCAGCATTTT. Translating it yields CASSLKTLVGNQPQHF.

The chain carries TRBV28 and TRBJ2-1; 10 bases agree with TRBD2. The CDR3 loop spans 18 amino acids. V shed 1 base, J shed 1 base, and the junction held 7 bases outside the gene matches. The V gene's germline CDR1 is MDHEN and CDR2 SYDVKM. In DNA form, the CDR3 reads TGTGCCAGCAGTTTATTACTAGCGGGATCGGAGTCCTACAATGAGCAGTTCTTC. Residues: CASSLLLAGSESYNEQFF.

This clone came up once. The chain carries TRBV29-1 and TRBJ1-2; D gene uncertain. The germline V and J ends were trimmed by 1 base and 4 bases, with 7 bases remaining between them. The CDR3 is 12 residues long. The germline gives CDR1 SQVTM, CDR2 ANQGSEA. CDR3: CSVEGSFYGYTF. The DNA of the CDR3 is TGCAGCGTTGAAGGCAGCTTCTATGGCTACACCTTC.

This rearrangement joins TRBV5-6 to TRBJ2-7, with D tentatively TRBD1 (6 bases). Per germline, CDR1 SGHDT and CDR2 YYEEEE. The CDR3 length is 12 residues. The ends were cut back, 5 bases at V and 4 bases at J, with 10 bases in the middle. CDR3 loop: CASRNQGYEQYF. The CDR3 nucleotides are TGTGCCAGCAGGAATCAGGGGTACGAGCAGTACTTC.

The V gene is TRBV7-9, the J gene TRBJ2-5, with a weak D call TRBD1 (6 bases). Germline loops: CDR1 SEHNR, CDR2 FQNEAQ (reference sequence). The germline V and J ends were trimmed by 11 bases and 5 bases, with 21 bases remaining between them. The CDR3 spans 14 residues. The CDR3 region is CAGQLFRESETQYF. CDR3 coding DNA: TGTGCCGGACAGCTCTTTAGGGAGTCCGAGACCCAGTACTTC.

This rearrangement joins TRBV19 to TRBJ1-2; D is ambiguous. Germline CDR1 LNHDA, CDR2 SQIVND (reference sequence). The ends were cut back, 6 bases at V and 8 bases at J, with 7 bases in the middle. The CDR3 is 10 residues long. The DNA for the CDR3 is TGTGCCAGTAGAGCCGGGGGCTACACCTTC. It is translated as CASRAGGYTF.

The chain links TRBV4-2 to TRBJ2-2; D is unresolved. CDR1 LGHNA and CDR2 YNFKEQ come from the germline V gene. The CDR3 extends over 16 amino acids. Trimming took 0 bases from V and 0 from J, leaving 8 bases between them. The CDR3 DNA reads TGTGCCAGCAGCCAAGACCCTAGATCGAACACCGGGGAGCTGTTTTTT. Residues: CASSQDPRSNTGELFF.

This sequence joins TRBV15 and TRBJ2-1; 9 bases are shared with TRBD1. There are 16 residues in the CDR3. Germline CDR1 is LNHNV and CDR2 is YYDKDF (reference sequence). V trimming: 4 bases; J trimming: 5 bases; junction bases outside the gene matches: 9. The CDR3 protein is CATSIYRGRIDNEQFF. The CDR3, as DNA: TGTGCCACCAGCATCTACAGGGGGCGCATAGACAATGAGCAGTTCTTC.

The V call is TRBV28, the J call TRBJ2-5, with 10 bases fitting TRBD2. The germline CDR1 and CDR2 sequences are MDHEN and SYDVKM. The CDR3 length is 13 residues. V lost 8 bases and J lost 3; bases outside the gene matches: 3. The CDR3 bases are TGTGCCAGCGTCCTAGCGGGAGAAGAGACCCAGTACTTC. It codes for CASVLAGEETQYF.

This sequence joins TRBV19 and TRBJ2-2, with 10 bases identical to TRBD2. J gave up 0 bases and V 1 base, and 5 bases lay outside the gene matches. Germline V gene sequence: CDR1 LNHDA, CDR2 SQIVND (reference sequence). This CDR3 has 18 residues. The chain's CDR3 is CASSIVELAGANTGELFF. The CDR3 DNA follows: TGTGCCAGTAGTATAGTTGAGCTAGCGGGAGCGAACACCGGGGAGCTGTTTTTT.

This sequence joins TRBV7-9 and TRBJ2-3; a possible D gene is TRBD2 (6 bases). The CDR3 loop spans 16 amino acids. Between the trimmed V and J ends, which lost 5 bases and 4 bases, there was a span of 19 bases. The germline CDR1 and CDR2 sequences are SEHNR and FQNEAQ (reference sequence). The chain's CDR3 is CASSDKRVLGPDTQYF. For the CDR3, the DNA is TGTGCCAGCAGCGATAAGCGGGTATTAGGTCCAGATACGCAGTATTTT.

The chain combines TRBV19 with TRBJ1-1, with 7 bases identical to TRBD1. Trimming took 3 bases from V and 1 from J; bases not matched to a gene: 5. This CDR3 region has 15 residues. The germline V gene encodes CDR1 LNHDA and CDR2 SQIVND (reference sequence). CDR3 coding DNA: TGTGCCAGTAGTATGGGGACAGATCGGAACACTGAAGCTTTCTTT. Its translation: CASSMGTDRNTEAFF.

V and J are TRBV19 and TRBJ2-7; D might be TRBD2 (5 bases). The CDR3 is 12 residues long. V gave up 6 bases and J gave up 6 bases, with 12 bases separating them. In germline, CDR1 is LNHDA, CDR2 SQIVND (reference sequence). The CDR3 DNA reads as TGTGCCAGTAGCCCCGGGGAACGCGAGCAGTACTTC. Encoded protein: CASSPGEREQYF. The complete variable domain, with remaining parts taken from reference TRBV19 and TRBJ2-7, reads DGGITQSPKYLFRKEGQNVTLSCEQNLNHDAMYWYRQDPGQGLRLIYYSQIVNDFQKGDIAEGYSVSREKKESFPLTVTSAQKNPTAFYLCASSPGEREQYFGPGTRLTVT.

This clone occurred once. V usage is TRBV27 and J usage is TRBJ2-3, with 7 nucleotides matching TRBD1. Germline V gene sequence: CDR1 MNHEY, CDR2 SMNVEV (reference sequence). With V trimmed by 7 bases and J by 2 bases, 24 bases remained unmatched. This CDR3 contains 20 residues. The CDR3 spells CASTNTAPGTEPHNTDTQYF. The CDR3 nucleotides are TGTGCCAGCACCAATACGGCCCCCGGGACAGAACCTCATAACACAGATACGCAGTATTTT.

This chain links TRBV6-5 with TRBJ2-7; D assignment may be TRBD1 or TRBD2 (5 bases each). The germline CDR1 and CDR2 sequences are MNHEY and SVGAGI. The CDR3 extends over 15 amino acids. Trimming took off 6 bases at V and 4 bases at J, with 19 bases between the two ends. As DNA, the CDR3 is TGTGCCAGCAGCCCTCGGGGCCTCTTTTCTTACGAGCAGTACTTC. It specifies CASSPRGLFSYEQYF.